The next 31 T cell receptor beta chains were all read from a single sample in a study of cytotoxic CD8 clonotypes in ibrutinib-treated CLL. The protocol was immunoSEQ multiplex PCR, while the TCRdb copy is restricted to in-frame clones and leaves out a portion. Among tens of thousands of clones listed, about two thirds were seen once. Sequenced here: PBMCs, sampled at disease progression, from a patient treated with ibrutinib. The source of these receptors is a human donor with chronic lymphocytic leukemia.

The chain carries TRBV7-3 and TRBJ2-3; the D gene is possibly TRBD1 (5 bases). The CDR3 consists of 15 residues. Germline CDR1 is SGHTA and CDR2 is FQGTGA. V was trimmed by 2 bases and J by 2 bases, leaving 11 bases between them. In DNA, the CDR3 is TGTGCCAGCAGCTTATCAGGGCTTATCACAGATACGCAGTATTTT. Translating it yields CASSLSGLITDTQYF. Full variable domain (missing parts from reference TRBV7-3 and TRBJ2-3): GAGVSQTPSNKVTEKGKYVELRCDPISGHTALYWYRQSLGQGPEFLIYFQGTGAADDSGLPNDRFFAVRPEGSVSTLKIQRTERGDSAVYLCASSLSGLITDTQYFGPGTRLTVL.

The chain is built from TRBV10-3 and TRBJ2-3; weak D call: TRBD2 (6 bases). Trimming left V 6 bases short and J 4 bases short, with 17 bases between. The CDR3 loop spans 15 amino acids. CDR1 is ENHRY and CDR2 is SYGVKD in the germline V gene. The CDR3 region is CAIRPGAGTPDTQYF. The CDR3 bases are TGTGCCATCAGGCCCGGGGCGGGAACCCCAGATACGCAGTATTTT.

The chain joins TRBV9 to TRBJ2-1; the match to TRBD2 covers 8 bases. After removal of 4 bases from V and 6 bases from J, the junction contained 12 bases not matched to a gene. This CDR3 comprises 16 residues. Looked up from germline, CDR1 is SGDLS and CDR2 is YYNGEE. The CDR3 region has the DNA TGTGCCAGCAGCCCCTATGGAGCGGGGGCCCTCAATGAGCAGTTCTTC. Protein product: CASSPYGAGALNEQFF. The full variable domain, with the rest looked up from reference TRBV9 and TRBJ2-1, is DSGVTQTPKHLITATGQRVTLRCSPRSGDLSVYWYQQSLDQGLQFLIQYYNGEERAKGNILERFSAQQFPDLHSELNLSSLELGDSALYFCASSPYGAGALNEQFFGPGTRLTVL.

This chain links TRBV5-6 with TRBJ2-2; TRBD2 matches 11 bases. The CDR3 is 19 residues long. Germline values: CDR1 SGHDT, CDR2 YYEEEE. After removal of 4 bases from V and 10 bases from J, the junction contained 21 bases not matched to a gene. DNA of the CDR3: TGTGCCAGCAGCCCCCCACCACTAGCGGGGGATAACACCGGGTCGGAGCTGTTTTTT. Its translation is CASSPPPLAGDNTGSELFF.

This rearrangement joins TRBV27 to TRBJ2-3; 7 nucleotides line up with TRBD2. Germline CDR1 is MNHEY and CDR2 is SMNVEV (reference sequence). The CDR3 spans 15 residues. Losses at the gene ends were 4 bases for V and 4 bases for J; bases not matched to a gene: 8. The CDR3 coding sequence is TGTGCCAGCAGTTCCCTCGGGGGGTTGGCAGATACGCAGTATTTT. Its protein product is CASSSLGGLADTQYF.

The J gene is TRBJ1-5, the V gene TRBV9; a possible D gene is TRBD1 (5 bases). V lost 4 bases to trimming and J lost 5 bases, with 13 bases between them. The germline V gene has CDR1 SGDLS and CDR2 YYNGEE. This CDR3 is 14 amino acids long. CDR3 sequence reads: CASSPGTAYQPQHF. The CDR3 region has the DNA TGTGCCAGCAGCCCCGGGACGGCTTATCAGCCCCAGCATTTT.

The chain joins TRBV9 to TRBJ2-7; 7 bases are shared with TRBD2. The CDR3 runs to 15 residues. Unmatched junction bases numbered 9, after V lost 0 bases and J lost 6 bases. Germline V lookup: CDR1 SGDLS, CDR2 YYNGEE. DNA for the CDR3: TGTGCCAGCAGCGTAGACCTGTCGGGGGGATCCGAGCAGTACTTC. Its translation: CASSVDLSGGSEQYF.

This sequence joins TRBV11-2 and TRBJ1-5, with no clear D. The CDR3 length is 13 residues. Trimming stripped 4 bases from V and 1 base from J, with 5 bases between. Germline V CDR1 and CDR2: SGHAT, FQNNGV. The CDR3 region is CASSSMSNQPQHF. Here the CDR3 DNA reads TGTGCCAGCAGCTCTATGAGCAATCAGCCCCAGCATTTT.

The CDR3 region has the DNA TGCGCCAGCAGTCGGGGGAACACCTACGAGCAGTACTTC. This gives the protein CASSRGNTYEQYF. The rearrangement links TRBV5-1 to TRBJ2-7, with D maybe TRBD2 (6 bases). This CDR3 spans 13 amino acids. The germline V and J ends were trimmed by 5 bases and 2 bases, with 11 bases remaining between them. The germline CDR1 and CDR2 sequences are SGHRS and YFSETQ.

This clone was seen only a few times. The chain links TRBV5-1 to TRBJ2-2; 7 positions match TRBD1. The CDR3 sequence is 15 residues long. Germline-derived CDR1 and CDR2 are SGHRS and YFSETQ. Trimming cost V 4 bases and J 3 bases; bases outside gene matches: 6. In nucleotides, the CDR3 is TGCGCCAGCAGCCCCCTGGGACAGCACACCGGGGAGCTGTTTTTT. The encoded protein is CASSPLGQHTGELFF.

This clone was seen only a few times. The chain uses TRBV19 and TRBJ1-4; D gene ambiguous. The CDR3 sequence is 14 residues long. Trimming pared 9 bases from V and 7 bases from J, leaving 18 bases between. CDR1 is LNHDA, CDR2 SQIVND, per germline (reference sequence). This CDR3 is CASQPGEWSEKLFF. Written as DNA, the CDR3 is TGTGCCAGCCAGCCGGGAGAGTGGAGTGAAAAACTGTTTTTT.

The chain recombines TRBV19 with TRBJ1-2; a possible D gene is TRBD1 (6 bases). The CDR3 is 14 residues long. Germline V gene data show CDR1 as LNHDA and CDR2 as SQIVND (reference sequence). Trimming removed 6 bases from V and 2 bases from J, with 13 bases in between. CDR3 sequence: CASRKQGVNYGYTF. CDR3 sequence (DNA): TGTGCCAGTAGGAAACAGGGTGTGAACTATGGCTACACCTTC.

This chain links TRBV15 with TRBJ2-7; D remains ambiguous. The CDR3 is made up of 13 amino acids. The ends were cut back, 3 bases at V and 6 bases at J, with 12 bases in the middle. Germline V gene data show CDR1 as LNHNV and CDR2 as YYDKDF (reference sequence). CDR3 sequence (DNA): TGTGCCACCAGCAGGCTGATAGTAACCGAGCAGTACTTC. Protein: CATSRLIVTEQYF.

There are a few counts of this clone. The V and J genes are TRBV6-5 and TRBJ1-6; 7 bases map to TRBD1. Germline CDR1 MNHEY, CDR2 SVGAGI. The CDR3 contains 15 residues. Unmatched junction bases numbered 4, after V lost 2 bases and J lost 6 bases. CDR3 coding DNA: TGTGCCAGCAGTTACGGGACAGTCTCTAATTCACCCCTCCACTTT. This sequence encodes CASSYGTVSNSPLHF.

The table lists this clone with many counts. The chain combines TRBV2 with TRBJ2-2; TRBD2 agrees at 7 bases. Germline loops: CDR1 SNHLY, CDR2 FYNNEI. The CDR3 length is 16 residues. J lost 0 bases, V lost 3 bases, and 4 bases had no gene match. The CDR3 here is CASSDLAAPNTGELFF. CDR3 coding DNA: TGTGCCAGCAGTGATCTAGCGGCGCCGAACACCGGGGAGCTGTTTTTT.

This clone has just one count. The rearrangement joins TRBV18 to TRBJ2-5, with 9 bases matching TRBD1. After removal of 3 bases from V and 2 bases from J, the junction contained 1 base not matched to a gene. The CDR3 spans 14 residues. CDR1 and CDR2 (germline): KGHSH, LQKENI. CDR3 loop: CASSPTGGQETQYF. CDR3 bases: TGTGCCAGCTCACCGACAGGGGGACAAGAGACCCAGTACTTC. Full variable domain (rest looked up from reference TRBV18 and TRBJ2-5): NAGVMQNPRHLVRRRGQEARLRCSPMKGHSHVYWYRQLPEEGLKFMVYLQKENIIDESGMPKERFSAEFPKEGPSILRIQQVVRGDSAAYFCASSPTGGQETQYFGPGTRLLVL.

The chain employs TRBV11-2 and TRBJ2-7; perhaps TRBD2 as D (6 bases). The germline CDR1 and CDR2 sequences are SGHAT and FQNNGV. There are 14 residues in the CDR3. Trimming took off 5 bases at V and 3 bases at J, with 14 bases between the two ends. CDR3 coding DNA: TGTGCCAGCAGCCCGGGGACTTACAACTACGAGCAGTACTTC. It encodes CASSPGTYNYEQYF.

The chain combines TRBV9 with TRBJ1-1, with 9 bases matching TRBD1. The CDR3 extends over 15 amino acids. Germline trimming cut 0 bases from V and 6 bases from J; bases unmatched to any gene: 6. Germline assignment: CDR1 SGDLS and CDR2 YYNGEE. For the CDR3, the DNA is TGTGCCAGCAGCGTAGCTGGGACAGGGTTAGCTGAAGCTTTCTTT. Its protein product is CASSVAGTGLAEAFF.

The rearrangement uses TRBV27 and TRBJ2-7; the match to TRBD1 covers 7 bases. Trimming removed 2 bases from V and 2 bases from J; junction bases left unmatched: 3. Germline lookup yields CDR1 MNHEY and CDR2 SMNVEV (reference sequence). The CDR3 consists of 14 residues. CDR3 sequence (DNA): TGTGCCAGCAGTTTAGCCGGGACAGCCTACGAGCAGTACTTC. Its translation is CASSLAGTAYEQYF.

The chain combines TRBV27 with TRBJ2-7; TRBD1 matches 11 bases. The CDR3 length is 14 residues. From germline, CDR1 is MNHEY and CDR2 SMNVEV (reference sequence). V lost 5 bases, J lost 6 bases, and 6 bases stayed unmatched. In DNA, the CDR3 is TGTGCCAGCAGTCCGGGACAGGGGGTAACCGAGCAGTACTTC. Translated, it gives CASSPGQGVTEQYF.

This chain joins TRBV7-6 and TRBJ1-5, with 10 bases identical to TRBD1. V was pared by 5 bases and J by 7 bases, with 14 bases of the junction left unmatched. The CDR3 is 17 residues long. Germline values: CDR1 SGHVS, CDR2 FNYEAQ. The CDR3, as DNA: TGTGCCAGCAGCCAGACAGGGGGCGGTGGGGCAGGCCAGCCCCAGCATTTT. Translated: CASSQTGGGGAGQPQHF.

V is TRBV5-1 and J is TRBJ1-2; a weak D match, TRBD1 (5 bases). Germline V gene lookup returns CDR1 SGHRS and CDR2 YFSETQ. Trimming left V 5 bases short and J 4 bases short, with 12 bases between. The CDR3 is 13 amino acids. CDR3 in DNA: TGCGCCAGCAGACCAGAGGGGCCCTATGGCTACACCTTC. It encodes CASRPEGPYGYTF.

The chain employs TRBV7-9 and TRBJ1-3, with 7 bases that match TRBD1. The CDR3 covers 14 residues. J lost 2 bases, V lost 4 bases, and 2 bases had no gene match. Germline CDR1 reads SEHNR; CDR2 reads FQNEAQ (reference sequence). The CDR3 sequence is CASSSGQPGNTIYF. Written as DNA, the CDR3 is TGTGCCAGCAGCTCGGGACAGCCTGGAAACACCATATATTTT.

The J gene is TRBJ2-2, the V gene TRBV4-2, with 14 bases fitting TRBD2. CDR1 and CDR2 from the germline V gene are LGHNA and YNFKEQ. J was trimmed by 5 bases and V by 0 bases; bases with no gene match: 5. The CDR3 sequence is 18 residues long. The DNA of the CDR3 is TGTGCCAGCAGCCAAGAGGGGACTAGCGGGGGAGGGACCGGGGAGCTGTTTTTT. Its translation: CASSQEGTSGGGTGELFF.

In DNA form, the CDR3 reads TGTGCCAGCAGCGCGGAGAACAGGGGGACCCTACGTGGTGAGCAGTACTTC. Translated, it gives CASSAENRGTLRGEQYF. The genes are TRBV7-9 and TRBJ2-7, with 8 bases matching TRBD1. Germline V lookup: CDR1 SEHNR, CDR2 FQNEAQ (reference sequence). Trimming took 5 bases from V and 7 from J; bases not matched to a gene: 19. CDR3 length: 17 residues.

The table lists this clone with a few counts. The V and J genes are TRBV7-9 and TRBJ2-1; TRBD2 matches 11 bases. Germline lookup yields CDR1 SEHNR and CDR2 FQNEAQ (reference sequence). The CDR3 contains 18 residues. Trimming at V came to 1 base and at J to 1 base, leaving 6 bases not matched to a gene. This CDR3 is CASSLVLAGGISYNEQFF. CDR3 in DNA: TGTGCCAGCAGCTTAGTCCTAGCGGGGGGCATTTCCTACAATGAGCAGTTCTTC.

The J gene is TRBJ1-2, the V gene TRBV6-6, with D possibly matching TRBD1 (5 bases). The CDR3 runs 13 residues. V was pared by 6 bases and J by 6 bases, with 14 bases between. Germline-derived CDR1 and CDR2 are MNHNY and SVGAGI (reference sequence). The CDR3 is CASRVGPGHGYTF. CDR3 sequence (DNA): TGTGCCAGCAGGGTGGGACCTGGGCATGGCTACACCTTC.

The CDR3 DNA reads as TGTGCCAGCAGCTTGTGGCAGGGTGAGACCCAGTACTTC. This translates into CASSLWQGETQYF. The V gene is TRBV5-6, the J gene TRBJ2-5, with a tentative D call TRBD1 (5 bases). V shed 1 base and J shed 5 bases, with 9 bases lying between them. Germline V gene lookup returns CDR1 SGHDT and CDR2 YYEEEE. This CDR3 has 13 amino acids.

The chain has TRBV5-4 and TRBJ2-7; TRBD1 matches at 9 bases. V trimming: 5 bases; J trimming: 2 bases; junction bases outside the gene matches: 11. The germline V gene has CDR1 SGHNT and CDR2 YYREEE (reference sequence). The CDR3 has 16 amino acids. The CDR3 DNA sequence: TGTGCCAGCAGACCCGGACAGGGGATTTCAACCTACGAGCAGTACTTC. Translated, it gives CASRPGQGISTYEQYF.

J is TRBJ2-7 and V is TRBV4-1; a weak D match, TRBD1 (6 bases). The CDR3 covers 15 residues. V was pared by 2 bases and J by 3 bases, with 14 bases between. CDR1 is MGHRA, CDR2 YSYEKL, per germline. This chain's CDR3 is CASSQLQGFSYEQYF. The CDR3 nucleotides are TGCGCCAGCAGCCAATTACAGGGCTTCAGCTACGAGCAGTACTTC.

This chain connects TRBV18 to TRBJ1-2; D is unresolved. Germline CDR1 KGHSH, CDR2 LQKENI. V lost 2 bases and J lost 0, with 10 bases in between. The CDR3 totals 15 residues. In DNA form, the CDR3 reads TGTGCCAGCTCACCAATACACCAAGCTAACTATGGCTACACCTTC. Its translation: CASSPIHQANYGYTF.